Listed here is a single T cell receptor beta chain. These data originate in a study of T-cell reconstitution after alpha-beta-depleted transplantation in children. The CDR3 spans 15 residues. Trimming left V 2 bases short and J 6 bases short, with 14 bases between. Unique molecular identifiers tagged the TCRbeta library. From the PCR reads, TCRdb called clonotypes with MiXCR, one entry per CDR3 protein. The data contain a few hundred thousand distinct CDR3 sequences, roughly 14% of them singletons. The chain has TRBV12-3 or TRBV12-4 and TRBJ2-1; tentative D call: TRBD2 (6 bases). The starting material was PBMCs, obtained from the stem cell graft. This TCR derives from a human donor who donated a stem cell graft to a child with Fanconi anemia. The CDR3 region has the DNA TGTGCCAGCAGTTTAAGTGTTTTGGGGGGCAATGAGCAGTTCTTC. Residues: CASSLSVLGGNEQFF.